Below, 17 T cell receptor beta chains from the same sample are listed, as sequenced in a study of blood T cells in healthy people across ages. A second PCR of about 7 to 12 cycles used a sample-barcoded 5' primer and a J-beta primer mix. MiXCR, applied by TCRdb to the 5' RACE reads, yields one record per CDR3 protein. The sample gives roughly 500,000 distinct CDR3 sequences, 27% of which show up once; about 18% is in the top ten. The sample was blood. Receptors were obtained from a woman between 65 and 79 years old in good health.

This clonotype has only a few counts. The rearrangement joins TRBV12-5 to TRBJ1-4; tentatively, D is TRBD1 (5 bases). Trimming pared 6 bases from V and 5 bases from J, leaving 10 bases between. Germline V gives CDR1 LGHNT, CDR2 FRNRAP. There are 13 residues in the CDR3. The CDR3 is CASGEQVNEKLFF. The CDR3 DNA reads TGTGCTAGTGGGGAACAGGTCAATGAAAAACTGTTTTTT.

This clonotype occurred a few times. The V and J genes are TRBV24-1 and TRBJ2-5; TRBD1 matches at 8 bases. This CDR3 is 15 amino acids long. Trimming at V came to 3 bases and at J to 4 bases, leaving 6 bases not matched to a gene. The germline gives CDR1 KGHDR, CDR2 SFDVKD. The CDR3, as DNA: TGTGCCACCAGTGATCAAGGCAGGGGGCGAGAGACCCAGTACTTC. As protein: CATSDQGRGRETQYF.

A remark on this clonotype: This likely comes from a read error, as the CDR3 has no conserved phenylalanine or tryptophan at its end. V gene TRBV6-5 combines with J gene TRBJ2-2, with D maybe TRBD1 (5 bases). CDR3 length: 14 amino acids. Germline V gene sequence: CDR1 MNHEY, CDR2 SVGAGI. The V end lost 4 bases, the J end lost 1 base, and 7 bases lay between the germline ends. The CDR3 DNA reads as TGTGCCAGCAGTTTAGGACAGAACACCGGGGAGCTGTTTTCT. Amino acid sequence: CASSLGQNTGELFS.

Note on this clonotype: Because the CDR3 is missing its conserved closing phenylalanine or tryptophan, this is likely a read error. This chain uses TRBV12-3 or TRBV12-4 with TRBJ2-4; D might be TRBD1 (6 bases). This CDR3 spans 16 amino acids. V lost 2 bases and J 9 bases, leaving 20 bases between the germline ends. As DNA, the CDR3 is TGTGCCAGCAGTTTAAGTGACAGGTCTGCTAAGGTCATTCAGTACCTC. Translated: CASSLSDRSAKVIQYL.

This clonotype has a count of ten or more. This sequence joins TRBV13 and TRBJ2-5, with a weak D call TRBD1 (5 bases). The CDR3 sequence is 15 residues long. Trimming removed 3 bases from V and 1 base from J, with 12 bases in between. Per the germline V gene, CDR1 is PRHDT and CDR2 is FYEKMQ (reference sequence). The CDR3 bases are TGTGCCAGCAGCTTCCGACAGAGCCTCCAAGAGACCCAGTACTTC. Encoded protein: CASSFRQSLQETQYF.

This clonotype turned up a few times. The chain employs TRBV7-3 and TRBJ2-1; TRBD1 aligns across 10 bases. Germline V CDR1 and CDR2: SGHTA, FQGTGA. The CDR3 length is 14 residues. Trimming took 4 bases from V and 7 from J; bases not matched to a gene: 4. CDR3 loop: CASSYRDRGNEQFF. CDR3 nucleotide sequence: TGTGCCAGCAGCTACCGGGACAGGGGTAATGAGCAGTTCTTC.

This clonotype has more than one count but fewer than ten. The V call is TRBV5-6, the J call TRBJ2-5, with 9 bases fitting TRBD1. CDR1 SGHDT and CDR2 YYEEEE come from the germline V gene. There are 15 residues in the CDR3. Unmatched junction bases numbered 7, after V lost 4 bases and J lost 3 bases. The CDR3 DNA follows: TGTGCCAGCAGCCTTCCCTGGACAGGGGAAGAGACCCAGTACTTC. Protein product: CASSLPWTGEETQYF.

This clonotype has more than one count but fewer than ten. The CDR3 sequence: CASSYDREGSYEQYF. DNA for the CDR3: TGTGCCAGCAGTTATGACAGGGAGGGTTCCTACGAGCAGTACTTC. The chain couples TRBV6-6 to TRBJ2-7; perhaps D is TRBD1 or TRBD2 (7 bases each). Germline V gives CDR1 MNHNY, CDR2 SVGAGI (reference sequence). This CDR3 region has 15 residues. Trimming cost V 3 bases and J 1 base, with 13 bases left between them.

V usage is TRBV6-5 and J usage is TRBJ2-3; TRBD2 agrees at 10 bases. CDR3 length: 17 residues. The V gene end was trimmed by 2 bases and the J gene end by 5 bases; junction bases not matched to a gene: 10. In germline, CDR1 is MNHEY, CDR2 SVGAGI. The CDR3 loop reads CASSYPTTSGDEDTQYF. DNA for the CDR3: TGTGCCAGCAGTTACCCCACTACTAGCGGGGATGAAGATACGCAGTATTTT.

This clonotype was counted between two and nine times. The chain uses TRBV12-3 or TRBV12-4 and TRBJ2-1, with 7 bases lining up with TRBD1. CDR3 length: 14 residues. The V gene end was trimmed by 5 bases and the J gene end by 5 bases; junction bases not matched to a gene: 6. The CDR3 spells CASSPRQGNNEQFF. CDR3 sequence (DNA): TGTGCCAGCAGTCCCCGACAGGGAAACAATGAGCAGTTCTTC.

This clonotype was detected only a few times. The V and J genes are TRBV15 and TRBJ1-4; D is possibly TRBD1 (5 bases). The CDR3 contains 15 residues. Trimming left V 4 bases short and J 0 bases short, with 9 bases between. Germline loops: CDR1 LNHNV, CDR2 YYDKDF (reference sequence). The CDR3 loop reads CATSTWTPTNEKLFF. In nucleotides, the CDR3 is TGTGCCACCAGCACTTGGACACCAACTAATGAAAAACTGTTTTTT.

This clonotype has just a few counts. The CDR3 loop reads CASSLGSNPYGYTF. In nucleotides, the CDR3 is TGTGCCAGCAGCTTAGGCTCAAACCCTTATGGCTACACCTTC. The V gene is TRBV7-2, the J gene TRBJ1-2; D call uncertain. The CDR3 extends over 14 amino acids. Germline V lookup: CDR1 SGHTA, CDR2 FQGNSA. V was pared by 1 base and J by 5 bases, with 11 bases between.

The V gene is TRBV19, the J gene TRBJ2-5; D might be TRBD1 or TRBD2, each matching 6 bases. This CDR3 comprises 17 residues. Germline values: CDR1 LNHDA, CDR2 SQIVND (reference sequence). The V end was cut by 2 bases, the J end by 2 bases, with 18 bases between. The CDR3 DNA reads TGTGCCAGTAGTATAAAGAGAGAAGGGGGGATACAAGAGACCCAGTACTTC. As protein: CASSIKREGGIQETQYF. The complete variable domain, with remaining parts taken from reference TRBV19 and TRBJ2-5, reads DGGITQSPKYLFRKEGQNVTLSCEQNLNHDAMYWYRQDPGQGLRLIYYSQIVNDFQKGDIAEGYSVSREKKESFPLTVTSAQKNPTAFYLCASSIKREGGIQETQYFGPGTRLLVL.

This chain links TRBV7-2 with TRBJ2-3; TRBD1 aligns across 8 bases. J was trimmed by 9 bases and V by 5 bases; bases with no gene match: 16. CDR1 and CDR2 from the germline V gene are SGHTA and FQGNSA. The CDR3 contains 16 residues. CDR3 in DNA: TGTGCCAGCAGCCCCTCTCGGAGGACAGGGCCCCTAACGCAGTATTTT. This sequence encodes CASSPSRRTGPLTQYF.

This clonotype showed up just once. The chain uses TRBV27 and TRBJ1-1; 8 bases map to TRBD1. Germline V CDR1 and CDR2: MNHEY, SMNVEV (reference sequence). The CDR3 consists of 17 residues. V gave up 3 bases and J gave up 4 bases; unmatched junction bases: 13. CDR3 nucleotides: TGTGCCAGCAGTTTTTCCCCGACAGGGGCTTTGGGCACTGAAGCTTTCTTT. Amino acid sequence: CASSFSPTGALGTEAFF.

Only a few counts were recorded for this clonotype. The chain carries TRBV4-1 and TRBJ1-5; 9 bases line up with TRBD1. The CDR3 runs 20 residues. V lost 4 bases to trimming and J lost 0 bases; unmatched junction nucleotides: 16. The germline CDR1 and CDR2 sequences are MGHRA and YSYEKL. CDR3 amino acids: CASSPGTGKPKAYSNQPQHF. Here the CDR3 DNA reads TGCGCCAGCAGCCCCGGGACAGGGAAACCCAAGGCTTATAGCAATCAGCCCCAGCATTTT.

This rearrangement joins TRBV2 to TRBJ2-1, with D possibly TRBD2 on 5 matching bases. The V and J ends lost 11 bases and 0 bases respectively, with 17 bases between them. CDR3 length: 15 residues. From germline, CDR1 is SNHLY and CDR2 FYNNEI. The CDR3: CACQRGSGSYNEQFF. Written as DNA, the CDR3 is TGTGCCTGCCAACGGGGATCGGGCTCCTACAATGAGCAGTTCTTC.